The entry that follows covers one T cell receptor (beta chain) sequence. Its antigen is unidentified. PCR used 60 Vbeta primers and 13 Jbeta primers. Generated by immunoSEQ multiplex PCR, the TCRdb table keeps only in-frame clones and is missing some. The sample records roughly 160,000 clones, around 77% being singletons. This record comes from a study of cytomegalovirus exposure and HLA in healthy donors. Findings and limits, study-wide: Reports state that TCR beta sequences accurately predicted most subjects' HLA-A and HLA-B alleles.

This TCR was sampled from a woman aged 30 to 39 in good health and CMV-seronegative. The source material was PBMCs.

The CDR3 sequence is CASSYSIRAGNTIYF. The CDR3 bases are TGTGCCAGCAGTTACTCGATCAGGGCTGGAAACACCATATATTTT. This chain joins TRBV6-5 and TRBJ1-3; possibly TRBD1 for D (5 bases). V dropped 0 bases and J dropped 2 bases, with 8 bases sitting between them. The CDR3 runs 15 residues. Germline CDR1 and CDR2: MNHEY and SVGAGI.